This T cell receptor beta chain appears in the sequencing data of a study of shared clonotypes between healthy human individuals. Trimming removed 5 bases from V and 8 bases from J, with 21 bases in between. CDR3 length: 15 amino acids. Germline loops: CDR1 SGHAT, CDR2 FQNNGV. Measured with immunoSEQ multiplex PCR; TCRdb has only the in-frame clones, and not every one. The sample records under 2.5 million clones, around 92% being singletons. Material: naive CD4+ T cells from PBMCs. The subset: CD45RA+ positively selected. This chain joins TRBV11-2 and TRBJ1-1; possibly TRBD1 for D (6 bases). This TCR was sampled from a man aged 18 to 30 in good health. Some clones in this sample may be carry-over from other donors' samples. DNA for the CDR3: TGTGCCAGCAGCCCCCGCGCAGGGGAACTGTCCGAAGCTTTCTTT. It is translated as CASSPRAGELSEAFF.